The sequence of this T cell receptor (beta chain) was determined in a study of blood T cell repertoires in COVID-19. At the level of the study: There were acute and convalescent COVID-19 samples, and they came from the United States, Italy and Spain. T cells, B-cell-depleted T cells, or PBMCs provided the cDNA or gDNA that served as material.

In the original processing: Counts of nucleated cells, estimated from reference gene primer amplification, were obtained. This table comes from immunoSEQ multiplex PCR, and its TCRdb copy is limited to in-frame clones, with some not included. The DNA was the basis for D and trimming; V, J and clone size are from that table. The sample lists roughly 29,000 clones, 84% seen once, with 8.5% to 10% in the top ten. Germline loops: CDR1 DFQATT, CDR2 SNEGSKA (reference sequence). This CDR3 is built from 15 residues. V gave up 3 bases and J gave up 6 bases, with 19 bases separating them. The V and J genes are TRBV20-1 and TRBJ2-3, with D unclear. Sequencing used peripheral blood. The clonotype was recovered from a man older than 75 with active COVID-19. The CDR3 sequence is CSASRAWPLPDTQYF. For the CDR3, the DNA is TGCAGTGCTAGTCGAGCGTGGCCCCTTCCGGATACGCAGTATTTT.